This passage covers 11 T cell receptor beta chains from one sample sequenced in a study of shared clonotypes between healthy human individuals. Only in-frame clones appear in the TCRdb table, and some are missing; sequencing was by immunoSEQ multiplex PCR. Among around 2,000,000 clones, about 95% were seen once, and the ten largest hold around 1.1%. Naive-designated CD8 cells lacked CD45RO, were positively enriched for CCR7, and omitted terminally differentiated effector memory CD45RA+ cells. The sample was naive CD8+ T cells sorted from blood. All receptors derive from a man younger than 35 in good health.

This chain joins TRBV9 and TRBJ2-3; TRBD2 agrees at 9 bases. Germline assignment: CDR1 SGDLS and CDR2 YYNGEE. Trimming took 1 base from V and 4 from J; bases not matched to a gene: 1. The CDR3 spans 14 residues. The CDR3 coding sequence is TGTGCCAGCAGCGTACTAGCGGGACCAGATACGCAGTATTTT. It codes for CASSVLAGPDTQYF.

Details on this clone: This CDR3 is also generated by other DNA sequences in the sample. The chain employs TRBV5-6 and TRBJ2-7; D is possibly TRBD2 (5 bases). This CDR3 has 13 amino acids. Trimming stripped 4 bases from V and 0 bases from J, with 8 bases between. The V gene's germline CDR1 is SGHDT and CDR2 YYEEEE. CDR3: CASSPGSSYEQYF. CDR3 sequence (DNA): TGTGCCAGCAGCCCGGGAAGCTCCTACGAGCAGTACTTC.

The V call is TRBV9, the J call TRBJ2-3; 11 nucleotides align to TRBD2. CDR1 and CDR2 (germline): SGDLS, YYNGEE. V was clipped by 0 bases and J by 3 bases; unmatched bases: 6. The CDR3 contains 17 residues. The CDR3, as DNA: TGTGCCAGCAGCGTAGTGCCCGGGACTAGCGGAACAGATACGCAGTATTTT. Amino acids: CASSVVPGTSGTDTQYF.

The rearrangement joins TRBV9 to TRBJ2-3; D ambiguous. The CDR3 loop spans 15 amino acids. V was cut by 4 bases and J by 4 bases, with 16 bases left in between. Germline assignment: CDR1 SGDLS and CDR2 YYNGEE. The CDR3 sequence: CASSPGGGPADTQYF. The CDR3 nucleotides read TGTGCCAGCAGCCCCGGCGGTGGGCCGGCAGATACGCAGTATTTT.

There are a few counts of this clone. The chain couples TRBV7-9 to TRBJ2-2; possible D gene TRBD1, 5 bases. This CDR3 contains 16 residues. Germline-derived CDR1 and CDR2 are SEHNR and FQNEAQ (reference sequence). Deletions cut 9 bases from V and 4 bases from J, with 21 bases between. Written as DNA, the CDR3 is TGTGCCAGTAGATCAGACAGTGGGATGGTCACCGGGGAGCTGTTTTTT. Its protein product is CASRSDSGMVTGELFF.

The rearrangement links TRBV27 to TRBJ1-2, with D perhaps matching TRBD1 (5 bases). With 3 bases removed from V and 4 bases from J, the gap between germline ends came to 15 bases. This CDR3 is 15 amino acids long. CDR1 MNHEY and CDR2 SMNVEV come from the germline V gene (reference sequence). CDR3 sequence (DNA): TGTGCCAGCAGTTTTTCCGGCAGGGCCCTCTATGGCTACACCTTC. Its protein is CASSFSGRALYGYTF.

The chain joins TRBV6-6 to TRBJ1-3; D perhaps matches TRBD1 (5 bases). Germline lookup yields CDR1 MNHNY and CDR2 SVGAGI (reference sequence). The V end was cut by 10 bases, the J end by 0 bases, with 13 bases between. The CDR3 loop spans 14 amino acids. Here the CDR3 reads CATASGISGNTIYF. The DNA of the CDR3 is TGTGCCACGGCCTCAGGGATCTCTGGAAACACCATATATTTT.

The chain has TRBV6-1 and TRBJ1-2; unclear D gene. This CDR3 is 15 amino acids long. The V end was cut by 0 bases, the J end by 0 bases, with 8 bases between. The germline V gene has CDR1 MNHNS and CDR2 SASEGT. CDR3 DNA sequence: TGTGCCAGCAGTGAAGCAGGAGAAGCTAACTATGGCTACACCTTC. It yields the protein CASSEAGEANYGYTF.

This chain links TRBV7-9 with TRBJ2-1; 10 positions match TRBD1. Germline V gives CDR1 SEHNR, CDR2 FQNEAQ (reference sequence). The CDR3 runs to 15 residues. The V segment lost 4 bases and the J segment 7 bases; nucleotides outside the gene matches: 7. Here the CDR3 DNA reads TGTGCCAGCAGCTACCGGGACAGGGGTGTAAATGAGCAGTTCTTC. It yields the protein CASSYRDRGVNEQFF.

V and J are TRBV4-3 and TRBJ2-2; tentative D call: TRBD2 (6 bases). The CDR3 is made up of 15 amino acids. The V end was cut by 1 base, the J end by 5 bases, with 11 bases between. CDR1 is LGHNA, CDR2 YSLEER, per germline. This CDR3 reads CASSQGRRGTGELFF. CDR3 DNA sequence: TGCGCCAGCAGCCAAGGTCGGCGGGGAACCGGGGAGCTGTTTTTT.

Comments on this clone: The sample contains more than one DNA sequence encoding this CDR3. The rearrangement uses TRBV4-3 and TRBJ2-7; 13 nucleotides line up with TRBD2. CDR3 length: 15 residues. The V gene's germline CDR1 is LGHNA and CDR2 YSLEER. V trimming: 3 bases; J trimming: 4 bases; junction bases outside the gene matches: 3. The CDR3 region has the DNA TGCGCCAGCAGCCAGGGACTAGCGGGATCATACGAGCAGTACTTC. Its translation is CASSQGLAGSYEQYF.